A selection of T cell receptor beta chains follows, all from one sample in a study of PD-1 blockade in classical Hodgkin lymphoma. The method was immunoSEQ multiplex PCR; TCRdb's version includes in-frame clones alone and lacks a portion of them. Of 95,000 to 120,000 clones in the sample, 89% are singletons; the top ten hold 20%. The sequencing here drew on peripheral blood mononuclear cells (PBMCs), taken before the second cycle of nivolumab. The origin of the receptors is a human donor with classical Hodgkin lymphoma. Both conserved end residues are part of each CDR3. A D gene is named only where the DNA matches it firmly. Clone size, where shown, is once, few, many, or a class for clones that have expanded.

-,TRBV5-4,-,TRBJ1-1,CASSRGQENTEAFF,TGTGCCAGCAGCCGAGGGCAAGAGAACACTGAAGCTTTCTTT
-,TRBV6-5,-,TRBJ1-4,CASRSGHNEKLFF,TGTGCCAGCAGGAGCGGACATAATGAAAAACTGTTTTTT
-,TRBV5-1,TRBD1,TRBJ2-5,CASSSWQGAQETQYF,TGCGCCAGCAGCTCTTGGCAGGGGGCGCAGGAGACCCAGTACTTC
-,TRBV7-9,-,TRBJ1-2,CASSLGDGYTF,TGTGCCAGCAGCTTAGGGGACGGCTACACCTTC
-,TRBV7-2,TRBD2,TRBJ2-6,CASSFRDYSSLSGANVLTF,TGTGCCAGCAGCTTCCGGGACTACAGTTCGCTCTCTGGGGCCAACGTCCTGACTTTC
-,TRBV28,TRBD1,TRBJ1-3,CASSFGRQGPSGNTIYF,TGTGCCAGCAGTTTCGGGAGACAGGGCCCCTCTGGAAACACCATATATTTT
-,TRBV27,-,TRBJ1-2,CASRVTGIGYGYTF,TGTGCCAGCAGAGTGACAGGAATTGGGTATGGCTACACCTTC
-,TRBV10-1,-,TRBJ2-5,CASSKSQGQETQYF,TGCGCCAGCAGTAAGTCCCAAGGGCAAGAGACCCAGTACTTC
-,TRBV5-1,TRBD2,TRBJ2-1,CASSLSPGGINEQFF,TGCGCCAGCAGCTTGTCTCCGGGAGGTATAAATGAGCAGTTCTTC
-,TRBV5-5,-,TRBJ2-5,CASSFNQETQYF,TGTGCCAGCAGCTTTAACCAAGAGACCCAGTACTTC
-,TRBV27,-,TRBJ2-2,CASSLYQDSGELFF,TGTGCCAGCAGTTTATACCAGGATTCCGGGGAGCTGTTTTTT
-,TRBV20-1,-,TRBJ1-1,CSARGDTEAFF,TGCAGTGCGAGGGGGGACACTGAAGCTTTCTTT
-,TRBV11-2,TRBD2,TRBJ2-1,CASSLVVGGRGAAYNEQFF,TGTGCCAGCAGCTTAGTGGTTGGCGGGAGAGGGGCTGCCTACAATGAGCAGTTCTTC
-,TRBV5-6,-,TRBJ2-7,CASSSGTTYEQYF,TGTGCCAGCAGCTCCGGGACAACCTACGAGCAGTACTTC
once,TRBV29-1,-,TRBJ1-4,CSVARGSQEKLFF,TGCAGCGTTGCGCGAGGGTCTCAAGAAAAACTGTTTTTT
-,TRBV19,-,TRBJ1-4,CASSRVGTTNEKLFF,TGTGCCAGTAGTAGGGTCGGGACCACTAATGAAAAACTGTTTTTT
-,TRBV29-1,-,TRBJ2-7,CSVSRGQPSYEQYF,TGCAGCGTTTCCCGGGGGCAGCCATCCTACGAGCAGTACTTC
-,TRBV7-2,-,TRBJ1-6,CASSLRPGGDGPLHF,TGTGCCAGCAGCTTACGTCCAGGTGGAGATGGTCCCCTCCACTTT
-,TRBV19,-,TRBJ2-5,CASSKSREETQYF,TGTGCCAGTAGTAAATCTCGAGAAGAGACCCAGTACTTC
-,TRBV11-2,-,TRBJ2-5,CASSSWDTKETQYF,TGTGCCAGCAGCTCGTGGGACACCAAAGAGACCCAGTACTTC
-,TRBV19,TRBD1,TRBJ1-5,CASSKIPGQGGNQPQHF,TGTGCCAGTAGTAAAATCCCGGGACAGGGGGGAAATCAGCCCCAGCATTTT
-,TRBV7-2,-,TRBJ2-4,CASSLGGDLGYIQYF,TGTGCCAGCAGCTTAGGCGGGGACCTTGGGTACATTCAGTACTTC
-,TRBV28,-,TRBJ1-1,CASSFRGNTEAFF,TGTGCCAGCAGTTTTCGGGGGAACACTGAAGCTTTCTTT
-,TRBV21-1,-,TRBJ2-7,CASSTNRDRGDVYEQYF,TGTGCCAGCAGCACGAACCGGGACAGGGGAGATGTATACGAGCAGTACTTC
-,TRBV11-2,-,TRBJ2-7,CASSLEYPEPTNSYEQYF,TGTGCCAGCAGCTTAGAATACCCCGAACCAACAAACTCCTACGAGCAGTACTTC